The sequence of this T cell receptor beta chain was determined in a study of blood T cell repertoires in COVID-19. Study-wide context: In each case, the material was cDNA or gDNA derived from T cells, B-cell-depleted T cells, or PBMCs.

In the original analysis: Reference gene primer amplification gave estimated nucleated cell counts. TCRdb's table, derived via immunoSEQ multiplex PCR, lists solely in-frame clones and lacks some. That table supplies the V and J calls and clone size; D and trimming were determined from the DNA. The sample yields roughly 55,000 clones, roughly 80% seen once. The CDR3 runs to 17 residues. Trimming cost V 6 bases and J 4 bases; bases outside gene matches: 11. Per the germline V gene, CDR1 is KGHDR and CDR2 is SFDVKD. This clonotype was obtained from a woman in her sixties or seventies with acute or convalescent COVID-19. The V gene is TRBV24-1, the J gene TRBJ2-5; 12 bases are a match to TRBD1. Sequencing used peripheral blood. This chain's CDR3 is CATSPGQGASGGETQYF. The CDR3, as DNA: TGTGCCACCAGTCCGGGACAGGGGGCCTCTGGGGGAGAGACCCAGTACTTC.